The 31 T cell receptor beta chains below were found in one sample sequenced in a study of blood T cell repertoires in COVID-19. Clones were read by immunoSEQ multiplex PCR, and TCRdb kept only the in-frame ones, dropping some. The data hold some 88,000 clones, with approximately 90% observed a single time. The sequencing input was peripheral blood. The receptors come from a human donor with active COVID-19. The donor label of this sample is uncertain.

The chain employs TRBV7-9 and TRBJ2-1; no clear D. The CDR3 is 15 residues long. In germline, CDR1 is SEHNR, CDR2 FQNEAQ (reference sequence). With 5 bases removed from V and 0 bases from J, the gap between germline ends came to 11 bases. The CDR3 here is CASSPPLSSYNEQFF. The CDR3 nucleotides read TGTGCCAGCAGCCCCCCCCTAAGCTCCTACAATGAGCAGTTCTTC.

V is TRBV5-1 and J is TRBJ2-2; 10 nucleotides line up with TRBD2. The trim removed 2 bases at V and 6 bases at J, leaving 7 bases unmatched. The CDR3 is 16 amino acids. Germline CDR1 SGHRS, CDR2 YFSETQ. The CDR3 region has the DNA TGCGCCAGCAGCTTAAGACTAGCGGGCGATTCCGGGGAGCTGTTTTTT. This gives the protein CASSLRLAGDSGELFF.

The V call is TRBV29-1, the J call TRBJ2-1; D not resolved. This CDR3 is 14 amino acids long. Germline-derived CDR1 and CDR2 are SQVTM and ANQGSEA. V dropped 0 bases and J dropped 0 bases, with 6 bases sitting between them. The CDR3, as DNA: TGCAGCGTTGAAGATCGCGACTCCTACAATGAGCAGTTCTTC. Amino acids: CSVEDRDSYNEQFF.

The chain has TRBV2 and TRBJ1-4; a possible D gene is TRBD1 (6 bases). V dropped 6 bases and J dropped 0 bases, with 8 bases sitting between them. The germline CDR1 and CDR2 sequences are SNHLY and FYNNEI. The CDR3 consists of 14 residues. The CDR3 nucleotides read TGTGCCAGCAGCGGACAGACAACTAATGAAAAACTGTTTTTT. It is translated as CASSGQTTNEKLFF.

The count of this clone is one. The chain uses TRBV2 and TRBJ2-7; D not certain. Trimming removed 3 bases at V and 3 bases at J, with 9 bases between. The CDR3 contains 13 residues. Germline V gene lookup returns CDR1 SNHLY and CDR2 FYNNEI. The CDR3 DNA is TGTGCCAGCAGTGATATGAGAGGCTACGAGCAGTACTTC. The encoded protein is CASSDMRGYEQYF.

The chain combines TRBV2 with TRBJ2-1, with D perhaps matching TRBD1 (6 bases). Trimming took off 3 bases at V and 4 bases at J, with 16 bases between the two ends. CDR1 is SNHLY, CDR2 FYNNEI, per germline. This CDR3 is built from 16 residues. CDR3 region: CASSDAAGVGYNEQFF. The CDR3 DNA reads as TGTGCCAGCAGTGACGCGGCAGGGGTCGGGTACAATGAGCAGTTCTTC.

The chain couples TRBV24-1 to TRBJ1-2, with TRBD1 matching over 7 bases. This CDR3 has 14 residues. Germline V lookup: CDR1 KGHDR, CDR2 SFDVKD. V shed 3 bases and J 3 bases; nucleotides not matched to a gene: 3. CDR3 region: CATSDQDRDYGYTF. CDR3 DNA: TGTGCCACCAGTGATCAAGACAGGGACTATGGCTACACCTTC.

The J gene is TRBJ1-1, the V gene TRBV2; D remains unclear. The V gene's germline CDR1 is SNHLY and CDR2 FYNNEI. V was cut by 5 bases and J by 1 base, with 8 bases left in between. CDR3 length equals 13 residues. The CDR3 region has the DNA TGTGCCAGCAGTCTGAATAGGAACACTGAAGCTTTCTTT. Translation gives CASSLNRNTEAFF.

This clone occurred once. The chain couples TRBV18 to TRBJ1-2; D unclear. This CDR3 spans 14 amino acids. Germline V gene sequence: CDR1 KGHSH, CDR2 LQKENI. Trimming shortened V by 8 bases and J by 4 bases, and 17 bases separated the two germline ends. CDR3 sequence reads: CASARIEGGYGYTF. CDR3 sequence (DNA): TGTGCCAGCGCCCGCATTGAAGGCGGCTATGGCTACACCTTC.

This clone was recorded only once. The rearrangement links TRBV3-1 (or the pseudogene TRBV3-2) to TRBJ1-2; TRBD1 aligns across 8 bases. The CDR3 runs 16 residues. Germline V gene sequence: CDR1 LGHDT, CDR2 YNNKEL (reference sequence). Losses at the gene ends were 4 bases for V and 8 bases for J; bases not matched to a gene: 15. The CDR3 coding sequence is TGTGCCAGCAGCCTCCTGGGCCGGACAGGGTCGGAAGGCTACACCTTC. Translating it yields CASSLLGRTGSEGYTF.

This clone was seen once. Within the sample, other DNA sequences also encode this same CDR3. The rearrangement uses TRBV7-9 and TRBJ1-5; 9 bases agree with TRBD1. CDR1 is SEHNR, CDR2 FQNEAQ, per germline (reference sequence). CDR3 length: 13 amino acids. V shed 5 bases, J shed 5 bases, and the junction held 1 base outside the gene matches. The CDR3 protein is CASSRTGDQPQHF. CDR3 in DNA: TGTGCCAGCAGCCGGACAGGGGATCAGCCCCAGCATTTT.

The chain links TRBV10-2 to TRBJ1-1, with D tentatively TRBD1 (6 bases). Germline CDR1 reads WSHSY; CDR2 reads SAAADI. V gave up 8 bases and J gave up 0 bases, with 13 bases separating them. This CDR3 has 14 amino acids. Written as DNA, the CDR3 is TGCGCCAGCGGAAAACAGGGTATGAACACTGAAGCTTTCTTT. The encoded protein is CASGKQGMNTEAFF.

This clone was observed once. The CDR3 bases are TGTGCCAGCAGCTTAGTAGCCACGCCGGGACTAGTGTATGAGCAGTTCTTC. Residues: CASSLVATPGLVYEQFF. The chain employs TRBV7-6 and TRBJ2-1; TRBD2 aligns across 8 bases. Germline loops: CDR1 SGHVS, CDR2 FNYEAQ. The CDR3 covers 17 residues. V was pared by 1 base and J by 8 bases, with 13 bases of the junction left unmatched.

The genes are TRBV19 and TRBJ1-3, with TRBD1 matching over 8 bases. V shed 7 bases, J shed 1 base, and the junction held 9 bases outside the gene matches. CDR1 LNHDA and CDR2 SQIVND come from the germline V gene (reference sequence). This CDR3 comprises 16 residues. CDR3 bases: TGTGCCAGTACCGTGGACAGGGTTCGGTCTGGAAACACCATATATTTT. It encodes CASTVDRVRSGNTIYF.

This rearrangement joins TRBV10-3 to TRBJ2-7, with a tentative D call TRBD1 (6 bases). This CDR3 is built from 12 residues. Germline V gives CDR1 ENHRY, CDR2 SYGVKD. V was cut by 10 bases and J by 3 bases, with 13 bases left in between. The CDR3 sequence is CANGDTDYEQYF. For the CDR3, the DNA is TGTGCCAACGGGGACACCGACTACGAGCAGTACTTC.

This clone showed up just once. The chain carries TRBV4-3 and TRBJ2-2; 7 bases fit TRBD1. Germline V gives CDR1 LGHNA, CDR2 YSLEER. With V trimmed by 0 bases and J by 5 bases, 9 bases remained unmatched. This CDR3 spans 17 amino acids. CDR3 in amino acids: CASSQEDGQVTTGELFF. CDR3 in DNA: TGCGCCAGCAGCCAAGAGGATGGACAGGTCACGACCGGGGAGCTGTTTTTT.

This sequence joins TRBV9 and TRBJ2-3, with 11 bases fitting TRBD1. Per the germline V gene, CDR1 is SGDLS and CDR2 is YYNGEE. The V segment lost 3 bases and the J segment 5 bases; nucleotides outside the gene matches: 8. The CDR3 totals 16 residues. CDR3 loop: CASSETGTGGRDTQYF. DNA for the CDR3: TGTGCCAGCAGCGAGACCGGGACAGGGGGAAGAGATACGCAGTATTTT.

The rearrangement links TRBV10-1 to TRBJ2-1, with D possibly TRBD1 on 6 matching bases. CDR1 and CDR2 (germline): WNHNN, SYGVQD (reference sequence). The ends were cut back, 5 bases at V and 6 bases at J, with 14 bases in the middle. This CDR3 has 14 amino acids. The CDR3 region has the DNA TGCGCCAGCAGTCTTGTGCAGGGGCCCAATGAGCAGTTCTTC. Translating it yields CASSLVQGPNEQFF.

The V call is TRBV5-8, the J call TRBJ2-7, with TRBD1 matching over 9 bases. The CDR3 runs to 15 residues. Germline trimming cut 5 bases from V and 5 bases from J; bases unmatched to any gene: 11. Germline V gene data show CDR1 as SGHTS and CDR2 as YDEGEE. CDR3 amino acids: CASRSGQGPLDEQYF. The DNA of the CDR3 is TGTGCCAGCAGGAGTGGACAGGGGCCACTGGACGAGCAGTACTTC.

The chain combines TRBV19 with TRBJ2-2, with 7 bases lining up with TRBD2. This CDR3 spans 16 amino acids. Trimming took 5 bases from V and 0 from J; bases not matched to a gene: 6. Per the germline V gene, CDR1 is LNHDA and CDR2 is SQIVND (reference sequence). The CDR3 spells CASSDGLVPNTGELFF. Written as DNA, the CDR3 is TGTGCCAGTAGTGACGGACTAGTACCGAACACCGGGGAGCTGTTTTTT.

The gene calls are TRBV4-2 and TRBJ2-7, with 10 bases that match TRBD1. Germline CDR1 LGHNA, CDR2 YNFKEQ. V gave up 0 bases and J gave up 7 bases; unmatched junction bases: 9. The CDR3 is 16 residues long. CDR3 protein: CASSQDWGQGSEEQYF. The CDR3 DNA is TGTGCCAGCAGCCAAGATTGGGGACAGGGGTCTGAGGAGCAGTACTTC.

This clone came up a few times. J is TRBJ1-6 and V is TRBV9; D unclear. Germline V gene sequence: CDR1 SGDLS, CDR2 YYNGEE. The CDR3 runs to 13 residues. Trimming stripped 4 bases from V and 7 bases from J, with 9 bases between. The CDR3 loop is CASSTGGNSPLHF. CDR3 DNA: TGTGCCAGCAGCACCGGCGGGAATTCACCCCTCCACTTT. Drawing the rest from reference TRBV9 and TRBJ1-6, the complete variable domain is DSGVTQTPKHLITATGQRVTLRCSPRSGDLSVYWYQQSLDQGLQFLIQYYNGEERAKGNILERFSAQQFPDLHSELNLSSLELGDSALYFCASSTGGNSPLHFGNGTRLTVT.

This chain uses TRBV7-9 with TRBJ2-5, with D tentatively TRBD2 (6 bases). The CDR3 runs to 15 residues. Germline lookup yields CDR1 SEHNR and CDR2 FQNEAQ (reference sequence). Trimming took off 6 bases at V and 1 base at J, with 15 bases between the two ends. The CDR3 coding sequence is TGTGCCAGCAGTCTTTCTTCCGGGGGCCAAGAGACCCAGTACTTC. Protein product: CASSLSSGGQETQYF. The full variable domain, with the rest looked up from reference TRBV7-9 and TRBJ2-5, is DTGVSQNPRHKITKRGQNVTFRCDPISEHNRLYWYRQTLGQGPEFLTYFQNEAQLEKSRLLSDRFSAERPKGSFSTLEIQRTEQGDSAMYLCASSLSSGGQETQYFGPGTRLLVL.

The chain is built from TRBV3-1 (or the pseudogene TRBV3-2) and TRBJ2-2, with a weak D call TRBD1 (6 bases). The germline gives CDR1 LGHDT, CDR2 YNNKEL (reference sequence). The CDR3 covers 16 residues. V dropped 4 bases and J dropped 4 bases, with 16 bases sitting between them. The CDR3 DNA sequence: TGTGCCAGCAGCCCAGATCCGGGACACCTCACCGGGGAGCTGTTTTTT. Amino acid sequence: CASSPDPGHLTGELFF.

A single count supports this clone. This chain joins TRBV11-3 and TRBJ2-5; D perhaps matches TRBD2 (6 bases). This CDR3 region has 12 residues. The germline V gene encodes CDR1 SGHNT and CDR2 YENEEA. The germline V and J ends were trimmed by 6 bases and 5 bases, with 10 bases remaining between them. The CDR3 coding sequence is TGTGCCAGCAGGCGGGAAGGGGAGACCCAGTACTTC. Translation gives CASRREGETQYF.

The chain employs TRBV6-5 and TRBJ2-3; 8 nucleotides align to TRBD2. Germline V CDR1 and CDR2: MNHEY, SVGAGI. The CDR3 sequence is 16 residues long. V was clipped by 1 base and J by 4 bases; unmatched bases: 7. The CDR3 sequence is CASSYFASGGADTQYF. In nucleotides, the CDR3 is TGTGCCAGCAGTTACTTTGCGAGCGGGGGTGCAGATACGCAGTATTTT.

V is TRBV20-1 and J is TRBJ1-2; 8 bases agree with TRBD1. Germline-derived CDR1 and CDR2 are DFQATT and SNEGSKA (reference sequence). The CDR3 sequence is 15 residues long. The trim removed 3 bases at V and 6 bases at J, leaving 12 bases unmatched. CDR3 sequence reads: CSASPLSRGRNGYTF. CDR3 sequence (DNA): TGCAGTGCTAGTCCGCTCAGCAGGGGGCGGAATGGCTACACCTTC.

The V and J genes are TRBV7-9 and TRBJ2-3; TRBD2 aligns across 7 bases. CDR1 and CDR2 (germline): SEHNR, FQNEAQ (reference sequence). The CDR3 totals 14 residues. The ends lost 3 bases at V and 5 bases at J; junction bases unmatched: 5. Written as DNA, the CDR3 is TGTGCCAGCAGCTTTGAGCGGGGAATAGATACGCAGTATTTT. It yields the protein CASSFERGIDTQYF.

The chain is built from TRBV9 and TRBJ1-6, with 9 bases aligning to TRBD1. J lost 7 bases, V lost 4 bases, and 6 bases had no gene match. CDR1 is SGDLS, CDR2 YYNGEE, per germline. The CDR3 contains 15 residues. The CDR3 here is CASSPGGTGNSPLHF. CDR3 DNA sequence: TGTGCCAGCAGCCCGGGGGGGACAGGGAATTCACCCCTCCACTTT.

CDR3 amino acids: CSVELAGVVGNTGELFF. As DNA, the CDR3 is TGCAGCGTTGAACTCGCGGGCGTCGTTGGGAACACCGGGGAGCTGTTTTTT. The V call is TRBV29-1, the J call TRBJ2-2, with D possibly matching TRBD2 (5 bases). V lost 2 bases and J 1 base, leaving 17 bases between the germline ends. CDR3 length equals 17 residues. Germline V gene data show CDR1 as SQVTM and CDR2 as ANQGSEA.

This chain uses TRBV6-2 or TRBV6-3 with TRBJ2-7; 9 bases map to TRBD1. This CDR3 has 16 residues. Losses at the gene ends were 5 bases for V and 1 base for J; bases not matched to a gene: 9. Per germline, CDR1 MNHEY and CDR2 SVGEGT. The DNA for the CDR3 is TGTGCCAGCAGTCCGCTCCGGACAGGGGCTTCCTACGAGCAGTACTTC. The encoded protein is CASSPLRTGASYEQYF.